Shown below are 9 T cell receptor beta chains from a single sample sequenced in a study of blood T cell repertoires in COVID-19. The repertoire was sequenced with immunoSEQ multiplex PCR; TCRdb's copy has only in-frame clones and lacks some. The sample yields approximately 300,000 clones, roughly 90% seen once. Source material: PBMCs or T cells enriched from blood (not recorded which). These receptors originate from a woman in her thirties who had recovered from COVID-19.

The chain is built from TRBV2 and TRBJ1-1, with D possibly matching TRBD1 (5 bases). This CDR3 comprises 11 residues. V was pared by 6 bases and J by 10 bases, with 12 bases between. Germline V gene sequence: CDR1 SNHLY, CDR2 FYNNEI. The CDR3 region is CASSSEGAAFF. CDR3 coding DNA: TGTGCCAGCAGCTCGGAAGGGGCAGCTTTCTTT.

This rearrangement joins TRBV18 to TRBJ1-4; D unresolved. The V end lost 2 bases, the J end lost 8 bases, and 15 bases lay between the germline ends. CDR1 KGHSH and CDR2 LQKENI come from the germline V gene. The CDR3 is 15 amino acids. The CDR3 bases are TGTGCCAGCTCACCATTCGACGGGGTCGGGGAAAAACTGTTTTTT. It specifies CASSPFDGVGEKLFF.

This chain uses TRBV7-3 with TRBJ2-3; the match to TRBD1 covers 7 bases. The CDR3 spans 15 residues. In germline, CDR1 is SGHTA, CDR2 FQGTGA. V dropped 5 bases and J dropped 7; count of bases not matched to a gene: 12. The CDR3 DNA follows: TGTGCCAGCAGCCTACTACCTACGACAGGGAATACGCAGTATTTT. Its translation is CASSLLPTTGNTQYF.

The CDR3 DNA sequence: TGTGCCAGCAGCCAGACAGGGGAGGACGACTATGGCTACACCTTC. Translation: CASSQTGEDDYGYTF. J is TRBJ1-2 and V is TRBV7-9; TRBD1 aligns across 8 bases. The CDR3 spans 15 residues. Trimming removed 5 bases from V and 3 bases from J; junction bases left unmatched: 8. The germline V gene has CDR1 SEHNR and CDR2 FQNEAQ (reference sequence).

The rearrangement joins TRBV30 to TRBJ1-2; possible D gene TRBD1, 5 bases. CDR1 and CDR2 from the germline V gene are GTSNPN and SVGIG (reference sequence). The CDR3 has 13 amino acids. The germline V and J ends were trimmed by 4 bases and 4 bases, with 13 bases remaining between them. The CDR3, as DNA: TGTGCCTGGACTATCCAGGGTTCCTATGGCTACACCTTC. Its translation: CAWTIQGSYGYTF.

The V and J genes are TRBV7-8 and TRBJ2-1; D not resolved. CDR1 and CDR2 (germline): SGHVS, FQNEAQ. This CDR3 is built from 15 residues. Trimming pared 0 bases from V and 0 bases from J, leaving 6 bases between. This CDR3 is CASSLAESSYNEQFF. The CDR3 bases are TGTGCCAGCAGCTTAGCGGAGAGCTCCTACAATGAGCAGTTCTTC.

The chain has TRBV30 and TRBJ1-5; 10 bases line up with TRBD1. The V gene's germline CDR1 is GTSNPN and CDR2 SVGIG (reference sequence). With 3 bases clipped from V and 7 bases from J, the junction kept 12 bases outside the gene matches. This CDR3 comprises 16 residues. CDR3 region: CAWSGPGTGADQPQHF. In nucleotides, the CDR3 is TGTGCCTGGAGCGGTCCCGGGACAGGGGCGGACCAGCCCCAGCATTTT.

The CDR3 sequence: CASRRTARGPPQHF. The CDR3 bases are TGTGCCAGCAGAAGGACAGCAAGGGGGCCGCCCCAGCATTTT. The chain combines TRBV28 with TRBJ1-5; 7 nucleotides line up with TRBD1. J lost 9 bases, V lost 6 bases, and 11 bases had no gene match. The CDR3 spans 14 residues. CDR1 is MDHEN and CDR2 is SYDVKM in the germline V gene.

This clone was picked up one time. The CDR3 coding sequence is TGTGCCAGCAGCTTAGGAGAGGTCCTTGAGGCTTTCTTT. Its translation is CASSLGEVLEAFF. The chain joins TRBV11-2 to TRBJ1-1; D is unresolved. The CDR3 spans 13 residues. CDR1 is SGHAT, CDR2 FQNNGV, per germline. V gave up 1 base and J gave up 11 bases, with 14 bases separating them. The complete variable domain, with remaining parts taken from reference TRBV11-2 and TRBJ1-1, reads EAGVAQSPRYKIIEKRQSVAFWCNPISGHATLYWYQQILGQGPKLLIQFQNNGVVDDSQLPKDRFSAERLKGVDSTLKIQPAKLEDSAVYLCASSLGEVLEAFFGQGTRLTVV.